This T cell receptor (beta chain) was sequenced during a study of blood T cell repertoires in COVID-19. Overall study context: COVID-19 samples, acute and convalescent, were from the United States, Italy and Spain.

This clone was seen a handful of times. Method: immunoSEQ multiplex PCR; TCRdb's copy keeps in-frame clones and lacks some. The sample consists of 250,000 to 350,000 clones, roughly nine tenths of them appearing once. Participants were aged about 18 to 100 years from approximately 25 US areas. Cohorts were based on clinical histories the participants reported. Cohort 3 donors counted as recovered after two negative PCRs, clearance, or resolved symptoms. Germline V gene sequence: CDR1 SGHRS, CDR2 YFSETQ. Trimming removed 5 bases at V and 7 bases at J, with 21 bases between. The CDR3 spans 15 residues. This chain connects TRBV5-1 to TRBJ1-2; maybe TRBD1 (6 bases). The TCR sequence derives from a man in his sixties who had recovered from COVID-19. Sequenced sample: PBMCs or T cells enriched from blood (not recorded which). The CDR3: CASRPAYRAVAGYTF. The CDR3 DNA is TGCGCCAGCAGGCCGGCCTACAGGGCGGTGGCTGGCTACACCTTC.